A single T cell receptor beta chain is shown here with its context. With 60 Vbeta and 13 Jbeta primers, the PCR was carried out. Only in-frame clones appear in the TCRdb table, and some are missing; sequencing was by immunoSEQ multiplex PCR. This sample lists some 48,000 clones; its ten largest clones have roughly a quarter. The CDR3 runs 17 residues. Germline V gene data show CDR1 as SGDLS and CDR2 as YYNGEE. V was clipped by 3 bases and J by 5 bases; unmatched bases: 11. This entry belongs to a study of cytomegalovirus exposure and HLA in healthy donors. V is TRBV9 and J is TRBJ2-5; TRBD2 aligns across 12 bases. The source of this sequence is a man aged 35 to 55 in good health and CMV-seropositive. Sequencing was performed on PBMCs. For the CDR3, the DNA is TGTGCCAGCAGCGATGGGACTAGCGGGTACCTCACGGAGACCCAGTACTTC. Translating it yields CASSDGTSGYLTETQYF.